Below, one T cell receptor beta chain is given with its context. Germline values: CDR1 SSHAT, CDR2 FNYEAQ (reference sequence). This CDR3 is built from 14 residues. V was shortened by 6 bases and J by 4 bases, with 13 bases between the two germline ends. The sample comes from a study of control samples from healthy donors and cancer patients. Repertoires were generated with immunoSEQ multiplex PCR, while TCRdb's copy carries only in-frame clones and drops some. The repertoire holds about 100,000 clones, with around nine tenths as singletons. Sequencing input: blood. The rearrangement joins TRBV7-7 to TRBJ2-1; D is uncertain. This clonotype originated in a man aged 30-40 years in good health. The CDR3 nucleotides read TGTGCCAGCAGACATAGGAGAGAGTACAATGAGCAGTTCTTC. This sequence encodes CASRHRREYNEQFF.